Listed here are 9 T cell receptor beta chains from one sample, sequenced in a study of T-cell reconstitution after alpha-beta-depleted transplantation in children. The TCRbeta library incorporated unique molecular identifiers. One entry per CDR3 protein results from TCRdb running MiXCR on the PCR reads. The sample holds approximately 170,000 distinct CDR3 sequences, 11% seen once. The source was PBMCs, collected before TCRalphabeta/CD19-depleted stem cell transplant. The receptors were sampled from a boy younger than 10 with acute myeloid leukemia, due to receive a stem cell transplant.

This clonotype was detected ten times or more. The rearrangement uses TRBV5-1 and TRBJ2-7; TRBD1 is a possible D gene (5 bases). The CDR3 is 14 residues long. With 3 bases removed from V and 2 bases from J, the gap between germline ends came to 12 bases. Germline assignment: CDR1 SGHRS and CDR2 YFSETQ. CDR3 in DNA: TGCGCCAGCAGCTACGACCAGGGCCCCTACGAGCAGTACGTC. Residues: CASSYDQGPYEQYV.

The rearrangement uses TRBV29-1 and TRBJ1-2; tentatively, D is TRBD1 (5 bases). The CDR3 length is 12 residues. Per germline, CDR1 SQVTM and CDR2 ANQGSEA. The V end lost 1 base, the J end lost 3 bases, and 6 bases lay between the germline ends. The CDR3 DNA reads TGCAGCGTTGAAGCGGGGGACTATGGCTACACCTTC. Translating it yields CSVEAGDYGYTF.

This clonotype occurred many times. The V call is TRBV29-1, the J call TRBJ1-2, with D hard to call. Germline values: CDR1 SQVTM, CDR2 ANQGSEA. The germline V and J ends were trimmed by 6 bases and 5 bases, with 16 bases remaining between them. There are 13 residues in the CDR3. Here the CDR3 reads CSVSAATDYGYTF. CDR3 sequence (DNA): TGCAGCGTCTCAGCCGCGACTGATTATGGCTACACCTTC.

This clonotype was observed at least ten times. The rearrangement uses TRBV27 and TRBJ2-7; 9 nucleotides line up with TRBD1. With 7 bases clipped from V and 6 bases from J, the junction kept 13 bases outside the gene matches. Germline V CDR1 and CDR2: MNHEY, SMNVEV (reference sequence). The CDR3 is 15 amino acids. In nucleotides, the CDR3 is TGTGCCAGCACCCAGATTGGGACAGGGCTAAGCGAGCAGTACTTC. It translates to CASTQIGTGLSEQYF.

The chain carries TRBV7-6 and TRBJ1-2; no firm D call. The CDR3 covers 13 residues. V lost 5 bases and J lost 2, with 9 bases in between. Per germline, CDR1 SGHVS and CDR2 FNYEAQ. This chain's CDR3 is CASSKGINYGYTF. In nucleotides, the CDR3 is TGTGCCAGCAGCAAAGGGATCAACTATGGCTACACCTTC.

This clonotype was found a few times. The V gene is TRBV20-1, the J gene TRBJ2-1, with TRBD1 matching 9 bases. The length of the CDR3 is 14 residues. Germline CDR1 reads DFQATT; CDR2 reads SNEGSKA (reference sequence). Trimming took 7 bases from V and 7 from J; bases not matched to a gene: 11. The CDR3 loop reads CSGTPGQGVNEQFF. The CDR3 DNA reads TGCAGTGGTACGCCGGGACAGGGAGTAAATGAGCAGTTCTTC.

Only a few counts were recorded for this clonotype. This chain uses TRBV25-1 with TRBJ1-1; D gene ambiguous. Trimming left V 1 base short and J 0 bases short, with 9 bases between. CDR1 MGHDK and CDR2 SYGVNS come from the germline V gene. The CDR3 contains 15 residues. This CDR3 is CASSEFGSLNTEAFF. For the CDR3, the DNA is TGTGCCAGCAGTGAATTCGGCAGTCTGAACACTGAAGCTTTCTTT.

V and J are TRBV2 and TRBJ2-7; D may be TRBD2 (6 bases). Trimming took off 1 base at V and 4 bases at J, with 17 bases between the two ends. This CDR3 is 16 amino acids long. Germline CDR1 is SNHLY and CDR2 is FYNNEI. The DNA for the CDR3 is TGTGCCAGCAGTGAAGGTCCTAGCGCTGGATCTTACGAGCAGTACGTC. It codes for CASSEGPSAGSYEQYV.

This clonotype showed up many times. This chain links TRBV28 with TRBJ2-5; unclear D gene. Germline loops: CDR1 MDHEN, CDR2 SYDVKM. The V end lost 3 bases, the J end lost 1 base, and 12 bases lay between the germline ends. This CDR3 is 15 amino acids long. In DNA, the CDR3 is TGTGCCAGCAGTTTCGGTCAAGCCCTCCAAGAGACCCAGTACTTC. This encodes CASSFGQALQETQYF.